This entry concerns a single T cell receptor beta chain. Authors' processing steps: Reference gene primer amplification gave nucleated cell count estimates. Sequencing used immunoSEQ multiplex PCR; TCRdb keeps in-frame clones, though not all of them. D and trimming were read from the DNA, whereas the V and J calls and clone size are those reported in that table. The sample holds over 120,000 clones, roughly 80% seen once. This CDR3 spans 12 amino acids. V lost 5 bases, J lost 4 bases, and 6 bases lay in between. Germline loops: CDR1 SEHNR, CDR2 FQNEAQ (reference sequence). This sample was included in a study of blood T cell repertoires in COVID-19. Study as a whole: Acute and convalescent COVID-19 specimens originated in the United States, Italy and Spain.

The V gene is TRBV7-9, the J gene TRBJ1-3; unclear D gene. Specimen: peripheral blood. The clonotype originates from a woman older than 75 with acute or convalescent COVID-19. In DNA form, the CDR3 reads TGTGCCAGCAGCGGGGAGGGAAACACCATATATTTT. Translated, it gives CASSGEGNTIYF.